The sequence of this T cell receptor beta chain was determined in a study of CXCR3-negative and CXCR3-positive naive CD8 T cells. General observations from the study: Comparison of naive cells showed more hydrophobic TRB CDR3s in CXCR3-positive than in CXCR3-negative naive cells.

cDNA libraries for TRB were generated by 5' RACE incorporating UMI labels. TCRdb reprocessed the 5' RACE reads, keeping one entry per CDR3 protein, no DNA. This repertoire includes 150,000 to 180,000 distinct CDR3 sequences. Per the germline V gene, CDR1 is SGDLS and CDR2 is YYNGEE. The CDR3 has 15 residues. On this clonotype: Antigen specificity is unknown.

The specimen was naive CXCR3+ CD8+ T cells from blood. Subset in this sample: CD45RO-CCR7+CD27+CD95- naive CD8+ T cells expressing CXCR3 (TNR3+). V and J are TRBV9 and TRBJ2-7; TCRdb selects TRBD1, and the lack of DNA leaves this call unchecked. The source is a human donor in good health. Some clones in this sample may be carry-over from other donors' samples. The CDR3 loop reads CASSVPDSPAGEQYF.